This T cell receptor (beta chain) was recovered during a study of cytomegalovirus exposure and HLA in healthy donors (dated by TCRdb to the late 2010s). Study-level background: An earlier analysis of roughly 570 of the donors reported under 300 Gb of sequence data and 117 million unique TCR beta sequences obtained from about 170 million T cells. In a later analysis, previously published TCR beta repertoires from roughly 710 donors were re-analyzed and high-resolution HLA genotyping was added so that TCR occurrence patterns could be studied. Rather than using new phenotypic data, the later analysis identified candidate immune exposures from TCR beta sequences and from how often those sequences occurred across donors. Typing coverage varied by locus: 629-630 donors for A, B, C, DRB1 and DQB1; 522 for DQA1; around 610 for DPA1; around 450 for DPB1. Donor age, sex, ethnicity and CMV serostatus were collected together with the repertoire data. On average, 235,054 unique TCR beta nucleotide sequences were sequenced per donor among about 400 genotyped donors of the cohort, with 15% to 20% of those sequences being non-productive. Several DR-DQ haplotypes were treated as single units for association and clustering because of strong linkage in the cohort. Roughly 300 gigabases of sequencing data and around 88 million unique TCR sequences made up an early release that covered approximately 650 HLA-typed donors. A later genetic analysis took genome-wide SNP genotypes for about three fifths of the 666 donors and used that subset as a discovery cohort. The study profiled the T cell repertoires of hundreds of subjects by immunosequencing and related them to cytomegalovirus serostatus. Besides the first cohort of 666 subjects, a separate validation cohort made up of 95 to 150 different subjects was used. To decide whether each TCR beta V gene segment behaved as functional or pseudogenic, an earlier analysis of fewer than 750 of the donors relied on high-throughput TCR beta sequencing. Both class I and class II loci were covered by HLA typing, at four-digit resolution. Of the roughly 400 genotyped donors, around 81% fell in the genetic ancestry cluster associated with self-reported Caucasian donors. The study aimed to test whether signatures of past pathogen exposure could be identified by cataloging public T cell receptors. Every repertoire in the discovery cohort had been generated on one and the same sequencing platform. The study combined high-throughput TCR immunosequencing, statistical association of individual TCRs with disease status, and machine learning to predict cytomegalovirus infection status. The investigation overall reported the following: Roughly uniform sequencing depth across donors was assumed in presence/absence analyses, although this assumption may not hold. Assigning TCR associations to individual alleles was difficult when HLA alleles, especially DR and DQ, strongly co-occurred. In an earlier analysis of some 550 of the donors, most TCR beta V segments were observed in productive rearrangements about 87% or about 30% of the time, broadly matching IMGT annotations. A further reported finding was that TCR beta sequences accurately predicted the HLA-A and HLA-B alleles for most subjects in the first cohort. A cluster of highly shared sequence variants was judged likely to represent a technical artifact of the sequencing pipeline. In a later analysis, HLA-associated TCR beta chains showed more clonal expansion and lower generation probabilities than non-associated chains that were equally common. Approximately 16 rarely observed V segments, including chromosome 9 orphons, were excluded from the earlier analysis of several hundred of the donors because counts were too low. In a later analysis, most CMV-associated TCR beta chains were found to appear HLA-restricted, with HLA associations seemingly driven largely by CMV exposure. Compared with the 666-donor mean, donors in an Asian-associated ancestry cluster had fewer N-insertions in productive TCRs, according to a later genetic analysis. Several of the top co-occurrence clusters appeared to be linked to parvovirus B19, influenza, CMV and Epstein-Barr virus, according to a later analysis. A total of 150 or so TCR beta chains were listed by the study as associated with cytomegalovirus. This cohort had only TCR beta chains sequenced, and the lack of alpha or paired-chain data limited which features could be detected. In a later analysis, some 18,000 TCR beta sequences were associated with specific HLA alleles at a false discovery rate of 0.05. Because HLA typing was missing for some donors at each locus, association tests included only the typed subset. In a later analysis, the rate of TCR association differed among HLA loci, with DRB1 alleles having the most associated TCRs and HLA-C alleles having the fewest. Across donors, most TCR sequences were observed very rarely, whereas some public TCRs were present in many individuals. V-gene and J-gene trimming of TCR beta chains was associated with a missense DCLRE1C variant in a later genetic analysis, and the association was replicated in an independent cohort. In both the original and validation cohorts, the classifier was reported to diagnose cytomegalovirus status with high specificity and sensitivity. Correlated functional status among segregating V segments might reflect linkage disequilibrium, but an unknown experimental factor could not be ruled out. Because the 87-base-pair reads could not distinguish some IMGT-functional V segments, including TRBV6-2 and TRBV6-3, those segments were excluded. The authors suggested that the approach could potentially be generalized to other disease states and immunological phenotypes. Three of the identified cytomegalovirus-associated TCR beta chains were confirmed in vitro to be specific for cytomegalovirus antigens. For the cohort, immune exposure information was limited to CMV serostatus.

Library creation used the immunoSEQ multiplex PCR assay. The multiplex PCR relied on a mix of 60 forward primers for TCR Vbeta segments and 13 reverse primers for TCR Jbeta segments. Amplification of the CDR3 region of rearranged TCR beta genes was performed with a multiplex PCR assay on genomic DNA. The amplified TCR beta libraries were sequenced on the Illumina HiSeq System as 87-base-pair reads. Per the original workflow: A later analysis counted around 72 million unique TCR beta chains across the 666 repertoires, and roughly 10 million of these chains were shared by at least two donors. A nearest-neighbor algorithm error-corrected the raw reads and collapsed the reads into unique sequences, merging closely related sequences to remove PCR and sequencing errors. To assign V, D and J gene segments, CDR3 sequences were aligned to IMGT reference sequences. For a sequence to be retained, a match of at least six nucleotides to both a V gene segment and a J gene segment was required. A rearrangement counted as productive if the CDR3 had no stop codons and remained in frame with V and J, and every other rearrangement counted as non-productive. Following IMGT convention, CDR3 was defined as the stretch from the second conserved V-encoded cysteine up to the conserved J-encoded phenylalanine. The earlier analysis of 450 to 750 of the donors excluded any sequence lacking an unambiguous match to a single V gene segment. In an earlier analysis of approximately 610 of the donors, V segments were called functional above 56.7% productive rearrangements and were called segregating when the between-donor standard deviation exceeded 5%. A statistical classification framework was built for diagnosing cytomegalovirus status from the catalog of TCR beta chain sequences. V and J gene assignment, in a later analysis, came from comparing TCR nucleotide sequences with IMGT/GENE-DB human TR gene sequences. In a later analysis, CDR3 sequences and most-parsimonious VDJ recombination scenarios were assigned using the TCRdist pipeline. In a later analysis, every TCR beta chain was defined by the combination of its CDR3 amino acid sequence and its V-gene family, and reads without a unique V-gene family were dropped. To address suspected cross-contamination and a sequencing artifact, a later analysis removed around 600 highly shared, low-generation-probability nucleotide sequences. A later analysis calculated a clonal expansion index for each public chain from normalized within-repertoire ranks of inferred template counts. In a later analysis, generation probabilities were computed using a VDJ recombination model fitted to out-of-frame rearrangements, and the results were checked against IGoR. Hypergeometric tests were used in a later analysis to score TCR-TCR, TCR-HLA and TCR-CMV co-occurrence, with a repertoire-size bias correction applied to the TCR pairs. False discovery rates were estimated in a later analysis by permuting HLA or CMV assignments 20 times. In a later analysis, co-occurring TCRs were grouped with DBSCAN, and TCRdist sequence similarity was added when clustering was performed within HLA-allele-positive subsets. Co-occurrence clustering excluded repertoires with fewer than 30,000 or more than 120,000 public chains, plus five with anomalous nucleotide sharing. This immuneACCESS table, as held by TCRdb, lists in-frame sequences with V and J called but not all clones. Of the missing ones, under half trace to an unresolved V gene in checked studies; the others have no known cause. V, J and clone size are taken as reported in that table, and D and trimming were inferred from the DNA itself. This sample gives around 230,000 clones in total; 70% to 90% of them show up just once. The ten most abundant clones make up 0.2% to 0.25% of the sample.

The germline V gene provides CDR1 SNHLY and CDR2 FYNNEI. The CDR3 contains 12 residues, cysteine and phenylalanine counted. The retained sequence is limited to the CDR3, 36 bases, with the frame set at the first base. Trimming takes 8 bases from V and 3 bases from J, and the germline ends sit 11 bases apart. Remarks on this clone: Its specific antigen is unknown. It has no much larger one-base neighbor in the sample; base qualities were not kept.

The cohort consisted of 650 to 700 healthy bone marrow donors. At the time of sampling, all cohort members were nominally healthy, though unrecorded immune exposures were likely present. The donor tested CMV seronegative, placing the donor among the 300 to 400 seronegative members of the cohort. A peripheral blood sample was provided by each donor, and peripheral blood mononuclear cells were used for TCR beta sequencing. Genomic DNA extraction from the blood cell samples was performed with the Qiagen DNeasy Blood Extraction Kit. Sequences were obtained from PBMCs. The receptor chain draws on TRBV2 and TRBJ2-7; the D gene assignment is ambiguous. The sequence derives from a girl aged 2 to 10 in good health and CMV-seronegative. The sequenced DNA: TGTGCCAGCCGAATCCTCGGCTACGAGCAGTACTTC. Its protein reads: CASRILGYEQYF.